This entry lists 26 T cell receptor beta chains sequenced from one sample in a study of tumor and adjacent non-tumor tissue in lung cancer (dated by TCRdb to 2016 to 2019). Library method: multiplex PCR. Sequencing instrument: Illumina HiSeq 2500. TCRbeta libraries were constructed through three rounds of nested PCR with primers (Table S4) according to protocols modified from ARM-PCR. Clones were called with MiXCR by TCRdb after fastp trimmed the public reads at Q25, and only in-frame beta chains were retained. Rows with one shared CDR3 protein collapse into an entry with the most common genes and DNA. The sample has about 50,000 distinct CDR3 sequences on record, 74% of them singletons. The biggest ten clones account for roughly a quarter of the sample. RNA was isolated from bulk, unsorted tissue, and RNA quality was assessed with a NanoDrop ND-1000 and an Agilent 2100. The normal lung samples consisted of distant non-tumor tissue collected more than 3 cm from the tumor edge.

The sample consisted of distant non-tumor lung tissue. Every receptor here comes from a woman aged 55-70 years with non-small cell lung cancer.

About this clonotype: One end of the junction is discordant with germline, which a read error may explain. This chain uses TRBV7-9 with TRBJ2-7; unclear D gene. The CDR3 totals 17 residues. Germline V gene data show CDR1 as SEHNR and CDR2 as FQNEAQ (reference sequence). This CDR3 reads CASNLDWWGKSSYEQYF. CDR3 DNA: TGTGCCAGCAACTTAGATTGGTGGGGTAAGAGTTCCTACGAGCAGTACTTC.

This clonotype was seen repeatedly, ten times or more. The chain employs TRBV5-7 and TRBJ2-1, with a possible D match to TRBD1 (6 bases). TRBV5-7 is an ORF, and what it does is uncertain. CDR3 length equals 15 residues. With 1 base removed from V and 6 bases from J, the gap between germline ends came to 14 bases. The CDR3 nucleotides are TGTGCCAGCAGCTTGCGAGCCCCAGGGGTCAATGAGCAGTTCTTC. It is translated as CASSLRAPGVNEQFF.

The chain carries TRBV29-1 and TRBJ2-3; a weak D match, TRBD2 (5 bases). Germline CDR1 reads SQVTM; CDR2 reads ANQGSEA. The CDR3 runs 12 residues. CDR3 DNA: TGCAGGGCGACTACGTTGACCGATACGCAGTATTTT. This translates into CRATTLTDTQYF.

This clonotype has a handful of counts. No conserved phenylalanine or tryptophan ends this CDR3, so it is likely a read error. The V and J genes are TRBV6-5 and TRBJ1-5, with D unresolved. The CDR3 sequence is 14 residues long. CDR1 and CDR2 from the germline V gene are MNHEY and SVGAGI. The CDR3 coding sequence is TGTGCCAGCAGTTACTCCAGTTTCAATCAGCCTCAGCATTAT. Protein: CASSYSSFNQPQHY.

This clonotype was counted many times. The gene calls are TRBV20-1 and TRBJ2-1; TRBD2 matches 7 bases. The CDR3 runs to 15 residues. Trimming removed 5 bases from V and 5 bases from J; junction bases left unmatched: 12. Looked up from germline, CDR1 is DFQATT and CDR2 is SNEGSKA (reference sequence). CDR3 DNA: TGCAGTGCTGAGCAGATCGGGAGGACCGACAATGAGCAGTTCTTC. It specifies CSAEQIGRTDNEQFF.

Of note for this clonotype: A much bigger clone sits one base away, suggesting this may be a read error. The chain has TRBV14 and TRBJ1-1, with D uncertain. This CDR3 is 15 amino acids long. V was clipped by 0 bases and J by 4 bases, with 12 bases between them. Per germline, CDR1 SGHDN and CDR2 FVKESK. DNA of the CDR3: TGTGCCAGCAGCCAAGATAGGTGCCTGGGCACTGAAGCTTTCTTT. Translated, it gives CASSQDRCLGTEAFF.

The rearrangement links TRBV11-2 to TRBJ1-1; a weak D match, TRBD1 (6 bases). V was cut by 8 bases and J by 0 bases, with 19 bases left in between. In germline, CDR1 is SGHAT, CDR2 FQNNGV. The CDR3 is made up of 16 amino acids. The CDR3 region is CASGSEDGGMNTEAFF. In nucleotides, the CDR3 is TGTGCCAGCGGATCCGAGGACGGGGGCATGAACACTGAAGCTTTCTTT.

J is TRBJ2-3 and V is TRBV6-5; possible D gene TRBD2, 6 bases. CDR3 length equals 15 residues. Germline V CDR1 and CDR2: MNHEY, SVGAGI. V lost 6 bases and J lost 9, with 22 bases in between. The CDR3 region has the DNA TGTGCCAGCAGAGTTGGGACTGGGTCTAGCGACACGCAGTATTTT. Translated, it gives CASRVGTGSSDTQYF.

Comments on this clonotype: One end of the junction varies from germline; a read error may be responsible. The chain couples TRBV4-1 to TRBJ2-5; D is undetermined. This CDR3 has 15 residues. Germline CDR1 MGHRA, CDR2 YSYEKL. The CDR3 loop reads CAGSQDVGPQETQCF. The CDR3 nucleotides are TGCGCCGGCAGCCAAGATGTAGGGCCCCAAGAGACCCAGTGCTTC.

The V and J genes are TRBV11-2 and TRBJ1-1; D is undetermined. The germline gives CDR1 SGHAT, CDR2 FQNNGV. Trimming pared 5 bases from V and 4 bases from J, leaving 11 bases between. The CDR3 sequence is 13 residues long. The CDR3 loop is CASSRTHSTEAFF. The CDR3 DNA is TGTGCCAGCAGCAGGACCCATAGCACTGAAGCTTTCTTT. Full variable domain (missing parts from reference TRBV11-2 and TRBJ1-1): EAGVAQSPRYKIIEKRQSVAFWCNPISGHATLYWYQQILGQGPKLLIQFQNNGVVDDSQLPKDRFSAERLKGVDSTLKIQPAKLEDSAVYLCASSRTHSTEAFFGQGTRLTVV.

This clonotype ranks as medium-sized. This sequence joins TRBV29-1 and TRBJ1-2; D unresolved. The CDR3 loop spans 12 amino acids. V gave up 7 bases and J gave up 1 base, with 10 bases separating them. CDR1 and CDR2 from the germline V gene are SQVTM and ANQGSEA. The CDR3 sequence: CSAGDDNYGYTF. The CDR3 DNA reads TGCAGCGCCGGAGACGATAACTATGGCTACACCTTC.

Of note for this clonotype: Germline is not matched at one junction end, which may reflect a read error. The chain joins TRBV6-2 or TRBV6-3 to TRBJ2-1; 7 bases agree with TRBD1. The germline CDR1 and CDR2 sequences are MNHEY and SVGEGT. The CDR3 is 14 amino acids. For the CDR3, the DNA is TGTGCCAACAGCCCACAGGGGACAGCTAATGAGCAATTCTTC. As protein: CANSPQGTANEQFF.

This clonotype was seen ten or more times. This rearrangement joins TRBV20-1 to TRBJ2-7; tentatively, D is TRBD1 or TRBD2 (5 bases each). Germline lookup yields CDR1 DFQATT and CDR2 SNEGSKA (reference sequence). The CDR3 has 15 amino acids. Trimming left V 5 bases short and J 5 bases short, with 22 bases between. Here the CDR3 DNA reads TGCAGTGCTCGAGGGATTCAGGGTCCCCGCGACGAGCAGTACTTC. It is translated as CSARGIQGPRDEQYF.

V usage is TRBV29-1 and J usage is TRBJ1-1; TRBD1 is a possible D gene (5 bases). V was shortened by 8 bases and J by 5 bases, with 15 bases between the two germline ends. There are 12 residues in the CDR3. Germline CDR1 and CDR2: SQVTM and ANQGSEA. The CDR3 loop reads CSIRVKDTEAFF. The CDR3 region has the DNA TGCAGCATCAGGGTCAAGGATACTGAAGCTTTCTTT. Complete variable domain (other parts from reference TRBV29-1 and TRBJ1-1): SAVISQKPSRDICQRGTSLTIQCQVDSQVTMMFWYRQQPGQSLTLIATANQGSEATYESGFVIDKFPISRPNLTFSTLTVSNMSPEDSSIYLCSIRVKDTEAFFGQGTRLTVV.

The chain combines TRBV11-2 with TRBJ2-6, with D unclear. The V end lost 4 bases, the J end lost 0 bases, and 10 bases lay between the germline ends. This CDR3 spans 16 amino acids. Germline values: CDR1 SGHAT, CDR2 FQNNGV. The CDR3 DNA sequence: TGTGCCAGCAGCTGGTCAGACCTCTCTGGGGCCAACGTCCTGACTTTC. This sequence encodes CASSWSDLSGANVLTF.

A note on this clonotype: One junction end does not reproduce the germline sequence, and a read error may be involved. The J gene is TRBJ1-3, the V gene TRBV6-5; D is ambiguous. CDR3 length: 12 amino acids. Germline CDR1 MNHEY, CDR2 SVGAGI. DNA of the CDR3: TGCGCCAGCAAGGGAGAGGGAAACACCATATATTTT. Amino acids: CASKGEGNTIYF.

This clonotype has a handful of counts. A much larger clone differs from this one at a single base, so this may be a read error. The rearrangement joins TRBV4-3 to TRBJ2-1; TRBD2 matches at 7 bases. The CDR3 consists of 17 residues. Germline V gene sequence: CDR1 LGHNA, CDR2 YSLEER. The CDR3 is CANSQDHEAGALNEQFF. The CDR3 DNA sequence: TGCGCCAACAGCCAAGACCATGAGGCGGGAGCCCTGAATGAGCAGTTCTTC.

On this clonotype itself: The conserved phenylalanine or tryptophan normally closing the CDR3 is absent here, so this likely arose from a read error. This chain joins TRBV6-5 and TRBJ1-1, with D possibly being TRBD1 (5 bases). This CDR3 contains 15 residues. Per germline, CDR1 MNHEY and CDR2 SVGAGI. Trimming cost V 6 bases and J 1 base, with 15 bases left between them. CDR3 coding DNA: TGTGCCAGCAGGGGCGGCAGGGTACGGAACACTGAAGCTTTCATT. This encodes CASRGGRVRNTEAFI.

As concerns this clonotype: At one end the junction does not follow the germline gene, possibly because of a read error. The gene calls are TRBV11-3 and TRBJ2-2, with 7 bases fitting TRBD1. This CDR3 region has 15 residues. CDR1 and CDR2 (germline): SGHNT, YENEEA. Here the CDR3 DNA reads TGTGCCAGAAGCCCAAGGGACAGTAACACCGGTGAGCTGTTTTTT. This gives the protein CARSPRDSNTGELFF.

In its sample, this clonotype was seen once. One end of the junction is discordant with germline, which a read error may explain. This rearrangement joins TRBV6-6 to TRBJ2-1, with D possibly called TRBD1 or TRBD2 (5 bases each). The CDR3 has 14 residues. From germline, CDR1 is MNHNY and CDR2 SVGAGI (reference sequence). CDR3 protein: CASSLNIGAGEQFF. CDR3 nucleotide sequence: TGTGCTAGCAGCCTGAACATCGGGGCGGGTGAGCAGTTCTTC.

This clonotype was seen more than once but under ten times. One end of the junction varies from germline; a read error may be responsible. The chain carries TRBV4-3 and TRBJ2-1; D tentatively fits TRBD1 or TRBD2 (5 bases each). The CDR3 loop spans 15 amino acids. The germline gives CDR1 LGHNA, CDR2 YSLEER. The DNA for the CDR3 is TGCGCTAGCAGCCAAGAGGGGATGTCCTACGATGAGCAGTTCTTC. This gives the protein CASSQEGMSYDEQFF.

A word on this clonotype: One end of the junction does not line up with germline, which may come from a read error. The genes are TRBV6-2 or TRBV6-3 and TRBJ2-1; 7 bases line up with TRBD2. The CDR3 is made up of 22 amino acids. In germline, CDR1 is MNHEY, CDR2 SVGEGT. In nucleotides, the CDR3 is TGTGCCAGCGGTTACTCGACCTCCGGCCTAGCGGCAGTTTCCCGCTGCTACAATGAGCAGTTCTTC. It yields the protein CASGYSTSGLAAVSRCYNEQFF.

As for this clonotype: One base away lies a much larger clone, so this may be a sequencing read error. This chain joins TRBV28 and TRBJ1-1; TRBD1 might be the D (6 bases). There are 12 residues in the CDR3. The germline gives CDR1 MDHEN, CDR2 SYDVKM. The CDR3 here is CVSRDMNTEAFF. CDR3 nucleotides: TGTGTCAGCAGGGACATGAACACTGAAGCTTTCTTT. Variable domain in full (rest from reference TRBV28 and TRBJ1-1): DVKVTQSSRYLVKRTGEKVFLECVQDMDHENMFWYRQDPGLGLRLIYFSYDVKMKEKGDIPEGYSVSREKKERFSLILESASTNQTSMYLCVSRDMNTEAFFGQGTRLTVV.

This clonotype was found once. A read error may account for a junction end that differs from germline. The chain employs TRBV11-3 and TRBJ1-6; perhaps TRBD1 as D (5 bases). The CDR3 is made up of 15 amino acids. From germline, CDR1 is SGHNT and CDR2 YENEEA. CDR3 loop: CASSLDDRHNSPLHF. The CDR3 DNA reads as TGTGCCAGTAGCTTAGATGACAGACATAATTCACCCCTCCACTTT.

Note on this clonotype: The junction does not match germline at one end; this may be a read error. The CDR3 DNA reads TGTGCCTGCAGCCAAATGACAGTCCCTGGGGCCAACATACTGACTTTC. Protein sequence: CACSQMTVPGANILTF. The rearrangement joins TRBV14 to TRBJ2-6, with a tentative D call TRBD1 (5 bases). CDR1 is SGHDN and CDR2 is FVKESK in the germline V gene. This CDR3 is built from 16 residues.

Points on this clonotype: Without the conserved terminal phenylalanine or tryptophan, this CDR3 likely stems from a read error. The rearrangement uses TRBV20-1 and TRBJ2-7; 8 positions agree with TRBD2. The CDR3 sequence is 17 residues long. Germline assignment: CDR1 DFQATT and CDR2 SNEGSKA (reference sequence). V trimming: 0 bases; J trimming: 0 bases; junction bases outside the gene matches: 10. CDR3 protein: CSARDGEASGFSYEQYL. As DNA, the CDR3 is TGCAGTGCTAGAGATGGCGAGGCTAGCGGGTTCTCCTACGAGCAGTACCTC.